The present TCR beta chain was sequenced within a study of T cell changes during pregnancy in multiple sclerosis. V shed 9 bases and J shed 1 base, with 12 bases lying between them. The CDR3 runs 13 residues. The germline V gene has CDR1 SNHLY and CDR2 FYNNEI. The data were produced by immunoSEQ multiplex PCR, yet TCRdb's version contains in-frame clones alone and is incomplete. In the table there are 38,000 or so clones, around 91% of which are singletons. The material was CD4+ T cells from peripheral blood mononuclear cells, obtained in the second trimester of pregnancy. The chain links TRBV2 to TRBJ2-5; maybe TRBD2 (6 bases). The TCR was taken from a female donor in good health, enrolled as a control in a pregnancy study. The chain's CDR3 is CASSGVRQETQYF. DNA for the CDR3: TGTGCCAGTTCGGGGGTTCGCCAAGAGACCCAGTACTTC.